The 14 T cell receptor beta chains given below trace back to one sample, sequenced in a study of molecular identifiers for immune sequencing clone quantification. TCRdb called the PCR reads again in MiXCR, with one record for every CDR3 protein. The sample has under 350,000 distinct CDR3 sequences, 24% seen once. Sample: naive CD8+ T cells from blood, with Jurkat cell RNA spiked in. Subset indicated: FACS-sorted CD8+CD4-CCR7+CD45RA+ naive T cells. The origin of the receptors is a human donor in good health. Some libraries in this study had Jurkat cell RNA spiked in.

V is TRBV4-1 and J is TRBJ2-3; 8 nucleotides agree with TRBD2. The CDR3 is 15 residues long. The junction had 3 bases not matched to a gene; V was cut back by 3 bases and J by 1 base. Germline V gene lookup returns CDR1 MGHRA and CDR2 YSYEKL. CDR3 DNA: TGCGCCAGCAGCCACCAGCGGGGGCGCACAGATACGCAGTATTTT. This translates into CASSHQRGRTDTQYF.

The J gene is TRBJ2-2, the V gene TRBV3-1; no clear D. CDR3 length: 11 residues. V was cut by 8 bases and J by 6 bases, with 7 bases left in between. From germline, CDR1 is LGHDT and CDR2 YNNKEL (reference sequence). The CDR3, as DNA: TGTGCCAGCGGCCCGTCCGGGGAGCTGTTTTTT. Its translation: CASGPSGELFF.

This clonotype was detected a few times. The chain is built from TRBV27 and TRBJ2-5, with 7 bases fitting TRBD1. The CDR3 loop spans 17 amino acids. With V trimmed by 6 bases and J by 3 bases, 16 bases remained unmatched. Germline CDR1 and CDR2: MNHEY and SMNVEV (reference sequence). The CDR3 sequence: CASSPLVVQGLEETQYF. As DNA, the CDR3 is TGTGCCAGCAGCCCTCTCGTTGTACAGGGGCTTGAAGAGACCCAGTACTTC.

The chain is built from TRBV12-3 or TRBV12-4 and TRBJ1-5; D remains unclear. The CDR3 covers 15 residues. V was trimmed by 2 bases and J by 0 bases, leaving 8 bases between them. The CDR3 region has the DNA TGTGCCAGCAGTTTATGGGCAGATAGCAATCAGCCCCAGCATTTT. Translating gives CASSLWADSNQPQHF.

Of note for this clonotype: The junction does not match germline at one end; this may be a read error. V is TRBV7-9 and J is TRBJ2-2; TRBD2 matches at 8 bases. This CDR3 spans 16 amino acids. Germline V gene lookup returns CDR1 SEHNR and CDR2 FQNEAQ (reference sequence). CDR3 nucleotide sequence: TGTGCCAGCAGCTCCCCGGGGGGGCAGGACACCGGGGAGCTGTCTTTT. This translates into CASSSPGGQDTGELSF.

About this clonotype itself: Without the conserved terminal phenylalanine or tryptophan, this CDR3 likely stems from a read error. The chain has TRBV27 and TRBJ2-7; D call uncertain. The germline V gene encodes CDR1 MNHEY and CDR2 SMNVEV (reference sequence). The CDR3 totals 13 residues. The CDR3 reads CASSLSRPYDQYY. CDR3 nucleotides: TGTGCCAGCAGTTTATCCCGCCCCTACGACCAGTACTAC.

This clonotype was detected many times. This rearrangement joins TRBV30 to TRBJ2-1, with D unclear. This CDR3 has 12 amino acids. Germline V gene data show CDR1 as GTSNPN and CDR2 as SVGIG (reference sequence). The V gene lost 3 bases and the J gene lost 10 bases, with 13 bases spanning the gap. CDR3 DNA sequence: TGTGCCTGGAGCCCAACGGCCGTCGAGCAGTTCTTC. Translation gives CAWSPTAVEQFF.

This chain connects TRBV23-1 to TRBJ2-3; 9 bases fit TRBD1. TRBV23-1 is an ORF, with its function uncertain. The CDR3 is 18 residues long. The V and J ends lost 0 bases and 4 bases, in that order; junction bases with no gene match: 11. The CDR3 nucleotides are TGCGCCAGCAGTCAATCCCCTCCGGACAGGGGCGGGGCAGATACGCAGTATTTT. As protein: CASSQSPPDRGGADTQYF.

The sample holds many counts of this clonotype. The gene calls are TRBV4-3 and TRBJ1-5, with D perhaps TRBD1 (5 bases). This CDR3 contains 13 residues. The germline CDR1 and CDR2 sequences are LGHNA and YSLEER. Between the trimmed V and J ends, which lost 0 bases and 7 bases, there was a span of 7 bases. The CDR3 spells CASSQDRGQPQHF. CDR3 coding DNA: TGCGCCAGCAGCCAAGATCGGGGGCAGCCCCAGCATTTT.

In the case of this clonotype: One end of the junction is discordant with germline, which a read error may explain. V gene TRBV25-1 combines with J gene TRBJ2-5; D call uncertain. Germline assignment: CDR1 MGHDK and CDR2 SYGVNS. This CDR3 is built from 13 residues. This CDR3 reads CASSNHLQETQYF. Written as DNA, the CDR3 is TGTGCCAGCAGTAACCACCTACAAGAAACCCAGTACTTC.

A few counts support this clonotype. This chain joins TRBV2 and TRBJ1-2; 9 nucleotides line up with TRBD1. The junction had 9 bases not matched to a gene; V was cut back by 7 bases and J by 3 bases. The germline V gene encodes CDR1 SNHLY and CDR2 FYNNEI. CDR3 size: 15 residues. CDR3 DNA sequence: TGTGCCAGCATCGAGCCGGGACAGGGCCACTATGGCTACACCTTC. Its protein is CASIEPGQGHYGYTF.

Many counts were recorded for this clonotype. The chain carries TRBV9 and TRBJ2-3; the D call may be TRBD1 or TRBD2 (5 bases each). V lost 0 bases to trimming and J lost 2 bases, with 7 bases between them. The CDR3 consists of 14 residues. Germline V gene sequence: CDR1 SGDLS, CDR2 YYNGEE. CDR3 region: CASSVAGTTDTQYF. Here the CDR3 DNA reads TGTGCCAGCAGCGTAGCAGGGACCACAGATACGCAGTATTTT.

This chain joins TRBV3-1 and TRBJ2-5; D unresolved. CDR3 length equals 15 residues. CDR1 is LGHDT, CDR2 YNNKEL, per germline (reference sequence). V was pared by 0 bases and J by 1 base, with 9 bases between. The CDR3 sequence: CASSQEQAVQETQYF. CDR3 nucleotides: TGTGCCAGCAGCCAAGAGCAGGCGGTCCAAGAGACCCAGTACTTC.

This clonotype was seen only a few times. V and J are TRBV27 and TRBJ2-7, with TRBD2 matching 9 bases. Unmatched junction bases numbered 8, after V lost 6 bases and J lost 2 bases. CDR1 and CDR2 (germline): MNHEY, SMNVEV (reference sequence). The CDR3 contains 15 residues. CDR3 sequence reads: CASRISGGFPYEQYF. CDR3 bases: TGTGCCAGCAGGATTAGCGGGGGATTCCCCTACGAGCAGTACTTC.